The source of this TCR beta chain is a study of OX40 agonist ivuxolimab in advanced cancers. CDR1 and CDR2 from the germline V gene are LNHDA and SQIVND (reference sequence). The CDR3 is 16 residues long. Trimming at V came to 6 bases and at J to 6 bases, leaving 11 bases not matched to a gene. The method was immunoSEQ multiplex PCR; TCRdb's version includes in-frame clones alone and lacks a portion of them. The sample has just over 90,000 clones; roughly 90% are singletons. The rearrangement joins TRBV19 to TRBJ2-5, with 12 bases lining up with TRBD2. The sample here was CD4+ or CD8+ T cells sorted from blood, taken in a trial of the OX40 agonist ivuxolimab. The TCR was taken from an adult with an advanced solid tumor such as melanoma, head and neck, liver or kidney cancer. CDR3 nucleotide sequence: TGTGCCAGTAGCAAAAAGGGGACTAGCGGGCAGCAGACCCAGTACTTC. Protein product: CASSKKGTSGQQTQYF.